Presented here are 21 T cell receptor beta chains from one specimen sequenced in a study of shared clonotypes between healthy human individuals. The data were produced by immunoSEQ multiplex PCR, yet TCRdb's version contains in-frame clones alone and is incomplete. Among 2,500,000 or so clones listed, approximately 90% were seen once. Material for sequencing was naive CD4+ T cells sorted from blood. Subset noted: CD45RA+ positively selected. Receptors originate from a man aged 18 to 29 in good health.

This clone was counted once. This chain joins TRBV30 and TRBJ2-1; 9 positions agree with TRBD1. The CDR3 contains 15 residues. V was pared by 3 bases and J by 5 bases, with 8 bases of the junction left unmatched. Germline V gene data show CDR1 as GTSNPN and CDR2 as SVGIG (reference sequence). DNA of the CDR3: TGTGCCTGGAGGACAGGGGGAAATGAGAACAATGAGCAGTTCTTC. Its translation is CAWRTGGNENNEQFF.

Concerning this clone itself: Distinct nucleotide sequences in the sample also encode this CDR3. The chain recombines TRBV18 with TRBJ1-5, with D perhaps TRBD1 (6 bases). Trimming cost V 6 bases and J 4 bases, with 10 bases left between them. Per germline, CDR1 KGHSH and CDR2 LQKENI. The CDR3 has 13 residues. CDR3 sequence (DNA): TGTGCCAGCTCCCCAGACAGGAATCAGCCCCAGCATTTT. Protein product: CASSPDRNQPQHF.

The chain couples TRBV5-1 to TRBJ2-2, with 7 bases lining up with TRBD1. Germline CDR1 SGHRS, CDR2 YFSETQ. The CDR3 length is 14 residues. The trim removed 7 bases at V and 2 bases at J, leaving 5 bases unmatched. CDR3: CASYRDRNTGELFF. DNA for the CDR3: TGCGCCAGCTACCGGGACAGAAACACCGGGGAGCTGTTTTTT.

This chain links TRBV19 with TRBJ1-3; a weak D match, TRBD1 (6 bases). Germline V gene lookup returns CDR1 LNHDA and CDR2 SQIVND (reference sequence). Trimming pared 9 bases from V and 2 bases from J, leaving 14 bases between. The CDR3 has 14 residues. CDR3 DNA sequence: TGTGCCAGCCGCGAACAGGGCGCTGGAAACACCATATATTTT. Translating gives CASREQGAGNTIYF.

The chain combines TRBV2 with TRBJ2-2; 11 bases align to TRBD2. The germline CDR1 and CDR2 sequences are SNHLY and FYNNEI. The J segment lost 7 bases and the V segment lost 7 bases, leaving 5 bases of the junction unmatched. The CDR3 runs to 14 residues. The CDR3 is CASTLAGGVGELFF. The CDR3 DNA sequence: TGTGCCAGCACGCTAGCGGGAGGCGTCGGGGAGCTGTTTTTT.

The V gene is TRBV5-6, the J gene TRBJ1-4; 11 positions match TRBD1. Unmatched junction bases numbered 7, after V lost 4 bases and J lost 8 bases. This CDR3 contains 15 residues. Germline V gene sequence: CDR1 SGHDT, CDR2 YYEEEE. The CDR3, as DNA: TGTGCCAGCAGCCCCGGACAGGGGGCGGGAGAAAAACTGTTTTTT. This codes for CASSPGQGAGEKLFF.

The J gene is TRBJ2-7, the V gene TRBV5-1, with D perhaps given as TRBD1 or TRBD2 (5 bases each). The CDR3 has 15 residues. V was shortened by 2 bases and J by 4 bases, with 16 bases between the two germline ends. Germline V gene data show CDR1 as SGHRS and CDR2 as YFSETQ. The CDR3 DNA sequence: TGCGCCAGCAGCTTCGAGGGGCAGGAGGCGTACGAGCAGTACTTC. This codes for CASSFEGQEAYEQYF.

The V call is TRBV9, the J call TRBJ1-6; a weak D match, TRBD1 (6 bases). The V gene lost 2 bases and the J gene lost 10 bases, with 13 bases spanning the gap. CDR3 length equals 14 residues. Germline V CDR1 and CDR2: SGDLS, YYNGEE. CDR3 in DNA: TGTGCCAGCAGCGTGTCGGGGGGCACCTCACCCCTCCACTTT. Protein: CASSVSGGTSPLHF.

The V gene is TRBV25-1, the J gene TRBJ1-2, with 9 bases fitting TRBD1. V shed 7 bases, J shed 3 bases, and the junction held 3 bases outside the gene matches. The CDR3 has 13 amino acids. Germline V gene sequence: CDR1 MGHDK, CDR2 SYGVNS. Here the CDR3 DNA reads TGTGCCAGCACACAGGGGGCTGACTATGGCTACACCTTC. Translation: CASTQGADYGYTF.

The gene calls are TRBV7-3 and TRBJ2-1; D is possibly TRBD1 (6 bases). Between the trimmed V and J ends, which lost 5 bases and 7 bases, there was a span of 18 bases. CDR1 SGHTA and CDR2 FQGTGA come from the germline V gene. This CDR3 has 15 residues. The CDR3, as DNA: TGTGCCAGCAGCGTCGGACAGCTTCTCATAAATGAGCAGTTCTTC. Translation gives CASSVGQLLINEQFF.

In the case of this clone: The junction differs from germline at one of its ends, possibly a read error. This sequence joins TRBV6-5 and TRBJ2-7; a possible D gene is TRBD2 (7 bases). The germline V gene has CDR1 MNHEY and CDR2 SVGAGI. CDR3 size: 12 residues. CDR3 in DNA: TGTGCCAGCAGCCCCCTGGGGGCGGGGGCGGTCTTC. It yields the protein CASSPLGAGAVF.

This clone showed up just a few times. The sample contains more than one DNA sequence encoding this CDR3. The chain carries TRBV11-2 and TRBJ1-6; 7 nucleotides match TRBD1. CDR1 and CDR2 (germline): SGHAT, FQNNGV. V lost 1 base to trimming and J lost 10 bases; unmatched junction nucleotides: 7. The CDR3 totals 15 residues. The CDR3 bases are TGTGCCAGCAGCTTAGTTGGCCAGGGGGTATCACCCCTCCACTTT. Its translation: CASSLVGQGVSPLHF.

The chain combines TRBV6-5 with TRBJ1-2; D is possibly TRBD1 (6 bases). Germline V CDR1 and CDR2: MNHEY, SVGAGI. V lost 7 bases to trimming and J lost 4 bases, with 19 bases between them. The CDR3 covers 15 residues. The CDR3 region has the DNA TGTGCCAGCACGGATTTGTCACAGGGCCTCTATGGCTACACCTTC. This gives the protein CASTDLSQGLYGYTF.

The chain recombines TRBV27 with TRBJ1-5, with D possibly TRBD1 on 5 matching bases. This CDR3 has 13 residues. From germline, CDR1 is MNHEY and CDR2 SMNVEV (reference sequence). Trimming left V 6 bases short and J 6 bases short, with 12 bases between. The CDR3: CASRGGITQPQHF. DNA for the CDR3: TGTGCCAGCAGGGGGGGGATCACTCAGCCCCAGCATTTT.

This clone showed up just once. J is TRBJ2-1 and V is TRBV11-3, with D possibly being TRBD1 (7 bases). The CDR3 is 16 amino acids. V was trimmed by 4 bases and J by 6 bases, leaving 19 bases between them. Germline loops: CDR1 SGHNT, CDR2 YENEEA. CDR3 loop: CASSSRGQGGGNEQFF. The DNA of the CDR3 is TGTGCCAGCAGCTCTAGGGGGCAGGGGGGTGGCAATGAGCAGTTCTTC.

The rearrangement joins TRBV11-2 to TRBJ1-3; 10 nucleotides line up with TRBD1. V shed 5 bases and J 1 base; nucleotides not matched to a gene: 5. Germline V lookup: CDR1 SGHAT, CDR2 FQNNGV. CDR3 length equals 16 residues. CDR3 in DNA: TGTGCCAGCAGCCCCAGGGGACAGGGGTCTGGAAACACCATATATTTT. Translation: CASSPRGQGSGNTIYF.

The chain combines TRBV5-1 with TRBJ1-4, with a weak D call TRBD1 (5 bases). The ends were cut back, 2 bases at V and 4 bases at J, with 12 bases in the middle. This CDR3 contains 15 residues. CDR1 is SGHRS and CDR2 is YFSETQ in the germline V gene. In nucleotides, the CDR3 is TGCGCCAGCAGCTTATCGGGCAGGGTTAATGAAAAACTGTTTTTT. This translates into CASSLSGRVNEKLFF.

This chain joins TRBV10-2 and TRBJ2-2; perhaps TRBD2 as D (5 bases). V dropped 4 bases and J dropped 4 bases, with 13 bases sitting between them. Germline V CDR1 and CDR2: WSHSY, SAAADI. The CDR3 consists of 15 residues. The CDR3 sequence is CASSVVGVSTGELFF. The CDR3 bases are TGCGCCAGCAGTGTAGTGGGAGTTAGCACCGGGGAGCTGTTTTTT.

The chain combines TRBV9 with TRBJ2-5, with TRBD2 as a possible D gene (6 bases). The V end was cut by 0 bases, the J end by 4 bases, with 13 bases between. Germline V gives CDR1 SGDLS, CDR2 YYNGEE. The CDR3 is 15 residues long. The CDR3 loop is CASSVEGSGRETQYF. The CDR3 DNA reads as TGTGCCAGCAGCGTAGAAGGTAGCGGCAGAGAGACCCAGTACTTC.

This chain connects TRBV9 to TRBJ2-5; the D gene is possibly TRBD2 (5 bases). Germline V lookup: CDR1 SGDLS, CDR2 YYNGEE. Deletions cut 0 bases from V and 1 base from J, with 13 bases between. The CDR3 spans 16 residues. CDR3 DNA: TGTGCCAGCAGCGTAGGGTCGGGGTCTTCCCAAGAGACCCAGTACTTC. It yields the protein CASSVGSGSSQETQYF.

The chain employs TRBV6-5 and TRBJ1-1; the D is unclear. V lost 2 bases and J 3 bases, leaving 7 bases between the germline ends. The CDR3 covers 13 residues. The germline CDR1 and CDR2 sequences are MNHEY and SVGAGI. CDR3 in amino acids: CASSYNRDTEAFF. The CDR3 DNA is TGTGCCAGCAGTTACAATCGGGACACTGAAGCTTTCTTT.